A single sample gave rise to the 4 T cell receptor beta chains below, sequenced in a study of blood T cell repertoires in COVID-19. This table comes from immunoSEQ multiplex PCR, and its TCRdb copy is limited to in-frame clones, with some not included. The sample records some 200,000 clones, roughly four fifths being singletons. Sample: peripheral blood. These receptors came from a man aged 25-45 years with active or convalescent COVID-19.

For the CDR3, the DNA is TGTGCCAGCAGCCAGGGAGGGGCCCCCTCCGACACGCAGTATTTT. Residues: CASSQGGAPSDTQYF. The chain is built from TRBV7-3 and TRBJ2-3; 7 bases fit TRBD2. The V gene's germline CDR1 is SGHTA and CDR2 FQGTGA. With V trimmed by 5 bases and J by 9 bases, 14 bases remained unmatched. There are 15 residues in the CDR3. The whole variable domain, filled in from reference TRBV7-3 and TRBJ2-3, reads GAGVSQTPSNKVTEKGKYVELRCDPISGHTALYWYRQSLGQGPEFLIYFQGTGAADDSGLPNDRFFAVRPEGSVSTLKIQRTERGDSAVYLCASSQGGAPSDTQYFGPGTRLTVL.

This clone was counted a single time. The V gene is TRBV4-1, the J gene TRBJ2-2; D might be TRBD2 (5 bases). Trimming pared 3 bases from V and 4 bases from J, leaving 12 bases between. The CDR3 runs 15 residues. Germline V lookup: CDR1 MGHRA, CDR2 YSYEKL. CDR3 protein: CASSQRARGTGELFF. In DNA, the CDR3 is TGCGCCAGCAGCCAGAGGGCCCGAGGCACCGGGGAGCTGTTTTTT.

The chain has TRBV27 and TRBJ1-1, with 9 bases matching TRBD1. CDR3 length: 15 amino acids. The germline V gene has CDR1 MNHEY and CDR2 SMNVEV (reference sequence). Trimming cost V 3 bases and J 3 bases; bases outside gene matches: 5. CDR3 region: CASSLDRGEYTEAFF. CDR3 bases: TGTGCCAGCAGTTTGGACAGGGGAGAATACACTGAAGCTTTCTTT.

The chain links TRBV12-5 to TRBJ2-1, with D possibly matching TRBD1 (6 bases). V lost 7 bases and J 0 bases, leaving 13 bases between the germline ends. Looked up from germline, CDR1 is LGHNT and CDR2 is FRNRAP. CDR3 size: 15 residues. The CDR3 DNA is TGTGCTAGTGTCCCGGGACACGTCTCCTACAATGAGCAGTTCTTC. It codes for CASVPGHVSYNEQFF. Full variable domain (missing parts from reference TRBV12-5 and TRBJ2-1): DARVTQTPRHKVTEMGQEVTMRCQPILGHNTVFWYRQTMMQGLELLAYFRNRAPLDDSGMPKDRFSAEMPDATLATLKIQPSEPRDSAVYFCASVPGHVSYNEQFFGPGTRLTVL.